This T cell receptor beta chain emerged from a study of Graves' ophthalmopathy and Graves' hyperthyroidism. The germline V and J ends were trimmed by 5 bases and 3 bases, with 15 bases remaining between them. Germline V CDR1 and CDR2: SGDLS, YYNGEE. The CDR3 spans 14 residues. Donors with ophthalmopathy: moderate-to-severe activity, CAS ≥3, NOSPECS ≥4, duration under 3 months. As diagnostic evidence, clinical symptoms, serum thyroxine, TRAb, thyroid ultrasound and orbital computed tomography were relied upon. RNA served as the template for amplifying TCR beta CDR3 regions. The library came from an HTBI-primed first-round RT-PCR and a second-round multiplex PCR. TCRdb recomputed calls from the multiplex PCR reads with MiXCR, one row per CDR3 protein. The sample shows 740,000 or so distinct CDR3 sequences, 40% of them seen only once.

This receptor was obtained from an adult man with Graves' ophthalmopathy. The chain is built from TRBV9 and TRBJ2-7, with D perhaps matching TRBD1 (6 bases). Sequencing input: peripheral blood. CDR3 in amino acids: CASREIQGGYEQYF. CDR3 coding DNA: TGTGCCAGCAGGGAAATACAGGGTGGCTACGAGCAGTACTTC.